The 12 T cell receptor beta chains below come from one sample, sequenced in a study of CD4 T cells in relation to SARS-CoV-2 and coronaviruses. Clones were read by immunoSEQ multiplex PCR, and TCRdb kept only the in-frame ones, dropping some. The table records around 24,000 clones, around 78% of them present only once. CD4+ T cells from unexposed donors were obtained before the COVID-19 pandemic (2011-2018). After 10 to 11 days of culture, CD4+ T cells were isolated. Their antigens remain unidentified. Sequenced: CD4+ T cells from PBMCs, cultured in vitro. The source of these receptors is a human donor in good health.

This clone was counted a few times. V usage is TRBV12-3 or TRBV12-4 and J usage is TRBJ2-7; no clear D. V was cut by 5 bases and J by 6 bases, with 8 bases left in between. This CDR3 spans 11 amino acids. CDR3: CASSVIGEQYF. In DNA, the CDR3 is TGTGCCAGCAGTGTAATTGGCGAGCAGTACTTC.

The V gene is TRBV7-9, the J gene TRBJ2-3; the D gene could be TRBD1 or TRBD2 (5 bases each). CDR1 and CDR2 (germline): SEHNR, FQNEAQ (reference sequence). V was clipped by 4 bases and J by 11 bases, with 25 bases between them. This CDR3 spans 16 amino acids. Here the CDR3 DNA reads TGTGCCAGCAGCTACCCCGGCGGTAACACTCCTGGGGGGCAGTATTTT. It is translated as CASSYPGGNTPGGQYF.

The CDR3 here is CASSLAGGPYNEQFF. CDR3 DNA sequence: TGTGCCAGCAGCTTAGCGGGAGGGCCGTATAATGAGCAGTTCTTC. The chain employs TRBV7-2 and TRBJ2-1; the match to TRBD2 covers 7 bases. V shed 0 bases and J 7 bases; nucleotides not matched to a gene: 6. Germline values: CDR1 SGHTA, CDR2 FQGNSA. This CDR3 contains 15 residues.

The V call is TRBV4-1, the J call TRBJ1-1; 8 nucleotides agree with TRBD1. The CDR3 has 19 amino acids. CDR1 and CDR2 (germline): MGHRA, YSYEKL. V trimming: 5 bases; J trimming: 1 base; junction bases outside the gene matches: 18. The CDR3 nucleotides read TGCGCCAGCAGCGAAGGAGGAGGCAGGGGGCAAATAGGGAACACTGAAGCTTTCTTT. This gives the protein CASSEGGGRGQIGNTEAFF.

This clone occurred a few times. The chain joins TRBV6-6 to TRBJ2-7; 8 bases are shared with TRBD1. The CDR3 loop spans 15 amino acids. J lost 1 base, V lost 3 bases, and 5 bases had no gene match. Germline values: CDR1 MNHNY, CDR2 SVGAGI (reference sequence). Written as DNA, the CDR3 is TGTGCCAGCAGTTATCGACAGGGGCAATCCTACGAGCAGTACTTC. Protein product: CASSYRQGQSYEQYF.

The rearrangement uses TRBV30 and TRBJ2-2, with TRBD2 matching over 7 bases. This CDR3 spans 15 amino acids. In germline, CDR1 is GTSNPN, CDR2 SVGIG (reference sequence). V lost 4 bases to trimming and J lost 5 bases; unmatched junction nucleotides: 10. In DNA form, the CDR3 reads TGTGCCTGGACCGGGACTACCAGATTGACCGGGGAGCTGTTTTTT. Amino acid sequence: CAWTGTTRLTGELFF.

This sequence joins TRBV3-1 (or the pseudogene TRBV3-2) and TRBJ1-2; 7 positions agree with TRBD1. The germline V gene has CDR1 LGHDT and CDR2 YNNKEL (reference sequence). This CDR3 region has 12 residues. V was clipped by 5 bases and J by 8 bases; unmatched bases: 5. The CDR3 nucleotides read TGTGCCAGCAGCAGACAGGGAAACGGCTACACCTTC. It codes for CASSRQGNGYTF.

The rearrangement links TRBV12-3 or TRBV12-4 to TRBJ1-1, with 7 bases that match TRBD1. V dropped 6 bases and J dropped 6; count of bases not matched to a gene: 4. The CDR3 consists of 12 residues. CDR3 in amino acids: CASRSDRPEAFF. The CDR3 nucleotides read TGTGCCAGCAGATCGGACAGGCCTGAAGCTTTCTTT.

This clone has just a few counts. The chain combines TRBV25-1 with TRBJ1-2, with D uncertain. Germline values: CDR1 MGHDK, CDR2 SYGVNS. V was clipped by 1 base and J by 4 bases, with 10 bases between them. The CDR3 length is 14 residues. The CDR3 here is CASSESGGSYGYTF. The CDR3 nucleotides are TGTGCCAGCAGTGAATCGGGTGGTAGCTATGGCTACACCTTC.

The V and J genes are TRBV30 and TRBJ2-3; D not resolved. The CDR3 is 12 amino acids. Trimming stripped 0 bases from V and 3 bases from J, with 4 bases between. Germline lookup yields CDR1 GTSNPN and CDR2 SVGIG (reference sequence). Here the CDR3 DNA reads TGTGCCTGGAGTGTAGGAACAGATACGCAGTATTTT. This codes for CAWSVGTDTQYF.

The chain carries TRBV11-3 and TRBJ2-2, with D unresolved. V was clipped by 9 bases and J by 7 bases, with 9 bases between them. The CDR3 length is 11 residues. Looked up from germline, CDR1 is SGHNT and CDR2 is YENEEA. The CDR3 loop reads CASSSFGELFF. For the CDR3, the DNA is TGTGCCAGTAGCAGCTTCGGGGAGCTGTTTTTT. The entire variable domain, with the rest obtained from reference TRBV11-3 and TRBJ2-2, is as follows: EAGVVQSPRYKIIEKKQPVAFWCNPISGHNTLYWYLQNLGQGPELLIRYENEEAVDDSQLPKDRFSAERLKGVDSTLKIQPAELGDSAVYLCASSSFGELFFGEGSRLTVL.

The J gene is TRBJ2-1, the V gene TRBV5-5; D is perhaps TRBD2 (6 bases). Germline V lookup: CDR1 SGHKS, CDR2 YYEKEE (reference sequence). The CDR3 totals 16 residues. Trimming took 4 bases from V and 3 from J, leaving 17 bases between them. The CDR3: CASSQTSTQFYNEQFF. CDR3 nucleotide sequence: TGTGCCAGCAGCCAGACTAGTACCCAGTTCTACAATGAGCAGTTCTTC.